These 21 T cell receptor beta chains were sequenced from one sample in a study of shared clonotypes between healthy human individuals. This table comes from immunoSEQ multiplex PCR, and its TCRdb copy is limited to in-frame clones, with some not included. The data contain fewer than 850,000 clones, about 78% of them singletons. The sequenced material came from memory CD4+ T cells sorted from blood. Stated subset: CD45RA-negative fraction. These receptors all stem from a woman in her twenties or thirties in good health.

The CDR3 loop reads CASSLARETETQYF. The CDR3 bases are TGTGCCAGCAGCTTAGCGCGGGAGACGGAGACCCAGTACTTC. The J gene is TRBJ2-5, the V gene TRBV7-2, with 7 bases lining up with TRBD2. Germline loops: CDR1 SGHTA, CDR2 FQGNSA. The trim removed 0 bases at V and 5 bases at J, leaving 3 bases unmatched. The length of the CDR3 is 14 residues.

The CDR3 reads CASSPRQNNQPQHF. Here the CDR3 DNA reads TGTGCCAGCAGTCCAAGACAGAATAATCAGCCCCAGCATTTT. The rearrangement uses TRBV27 and TRBJ1-5; D is possibly TRBD1 (5 bases). Germline loops: CDR1 MNHEY, CDR2 SMNVEV (reference sequence). CDR3 length equals 14 residues. V lost 5 bases to trimming and J lost 4 bases, with 12 bases between them.

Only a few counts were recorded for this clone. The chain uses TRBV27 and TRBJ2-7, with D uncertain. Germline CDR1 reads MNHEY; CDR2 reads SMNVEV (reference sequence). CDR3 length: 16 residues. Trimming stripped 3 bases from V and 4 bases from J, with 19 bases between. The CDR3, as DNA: TGTGCCAGCAGTTTTGACGGCTTGAAAGGTAGGTACGAGCAGTACTTC. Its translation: CASSFDGLKGRYEQYF.

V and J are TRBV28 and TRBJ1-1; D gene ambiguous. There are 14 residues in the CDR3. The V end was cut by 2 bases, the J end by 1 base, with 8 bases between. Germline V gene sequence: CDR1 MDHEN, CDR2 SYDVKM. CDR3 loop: CASSLSSSNTEAFF. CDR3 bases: TGTGCCAGCAGTTTAAGTAGCTCGAACACTGAAGCTTTCTTT.

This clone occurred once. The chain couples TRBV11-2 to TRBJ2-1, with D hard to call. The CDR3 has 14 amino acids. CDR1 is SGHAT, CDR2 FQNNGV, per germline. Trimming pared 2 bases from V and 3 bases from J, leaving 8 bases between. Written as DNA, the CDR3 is TGTGCCAGCAGCTTAAAGTGGTTCTACAATGAGCAGTTCTTC. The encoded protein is CASSLKWFYNEQFF.

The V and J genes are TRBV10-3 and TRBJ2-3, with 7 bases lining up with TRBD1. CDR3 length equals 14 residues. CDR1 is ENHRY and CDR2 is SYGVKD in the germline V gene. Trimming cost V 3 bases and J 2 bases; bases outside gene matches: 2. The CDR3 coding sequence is TGTGCCATCAGTGAAGGACAGGCCACAGATACGCAGTATTTT. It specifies CAISEGQATDTQYF.

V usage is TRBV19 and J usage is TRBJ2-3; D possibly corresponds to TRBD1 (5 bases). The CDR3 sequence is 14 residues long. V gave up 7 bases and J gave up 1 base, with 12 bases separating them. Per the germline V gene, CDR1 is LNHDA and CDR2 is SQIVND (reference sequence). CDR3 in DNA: TGTGCCAGTACAACAAGGGGCGGCACAGATACGCAGTATTTT. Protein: CASTTRGGTDTQYF.

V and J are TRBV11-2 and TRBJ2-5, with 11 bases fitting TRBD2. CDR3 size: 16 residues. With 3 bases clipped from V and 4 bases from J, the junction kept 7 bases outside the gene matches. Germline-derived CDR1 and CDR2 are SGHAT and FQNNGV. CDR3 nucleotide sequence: TGTGCCAGCAGCTTTACGCTAGCGGGAGGTACAGAGACCCAGTACTTC. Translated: CASSFTLAGGTETQYF.

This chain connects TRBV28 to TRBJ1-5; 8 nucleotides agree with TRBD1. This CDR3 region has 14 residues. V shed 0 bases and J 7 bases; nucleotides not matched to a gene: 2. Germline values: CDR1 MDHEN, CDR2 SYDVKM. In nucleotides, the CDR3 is TGTGCCAGCAGTTTATGGACAGGGGAACAGCCCCAGCATTTT. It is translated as CASSLWTGEQPQHF.

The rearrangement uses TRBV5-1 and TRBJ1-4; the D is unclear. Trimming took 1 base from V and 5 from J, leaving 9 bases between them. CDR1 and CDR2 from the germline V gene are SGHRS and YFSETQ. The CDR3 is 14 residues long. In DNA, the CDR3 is TGCGCCAGCAGCTTGAGTCAGCTCAATGAAAAACTGTTTTTT. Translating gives CASSLSQLNEKLFF.

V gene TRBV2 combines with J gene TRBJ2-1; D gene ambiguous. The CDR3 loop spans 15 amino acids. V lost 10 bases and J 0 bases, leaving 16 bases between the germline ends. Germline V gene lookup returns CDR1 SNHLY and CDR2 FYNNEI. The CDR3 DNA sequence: TGTGCCACCGGAGTAGACTGGAACTCCTACAATGAGCAGTTCTTC. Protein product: CATGVDWNSYNEQFF.

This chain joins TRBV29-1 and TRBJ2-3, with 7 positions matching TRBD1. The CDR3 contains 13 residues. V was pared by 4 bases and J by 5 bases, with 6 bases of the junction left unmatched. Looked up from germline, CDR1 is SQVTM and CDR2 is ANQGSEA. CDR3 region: CSVGGGLGDTQYF. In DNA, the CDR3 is TGCAGCGTTGGAGGGGGCTTAGGAGATACGCAGTATTTT.

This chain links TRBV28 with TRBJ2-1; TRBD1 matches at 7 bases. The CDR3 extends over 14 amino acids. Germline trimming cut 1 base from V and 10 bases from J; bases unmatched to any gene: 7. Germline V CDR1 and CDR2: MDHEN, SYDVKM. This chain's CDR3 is CASSLFGTEKEQFF. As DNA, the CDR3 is TGTGCCAGCAGTTTATTCGGGACAGAAAAAGAGCAGTTCTTC. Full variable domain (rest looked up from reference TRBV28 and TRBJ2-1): DVKVTQSSRYLVKRTGEKVFLECVQDMDHENMFWYRQDPGLGLRLIYFSYDVKMKEKGDIPEGYSVSREKKERFSLILESASTNQTSMYLCASSLFGTEKEQFFGPGTRLTVL.

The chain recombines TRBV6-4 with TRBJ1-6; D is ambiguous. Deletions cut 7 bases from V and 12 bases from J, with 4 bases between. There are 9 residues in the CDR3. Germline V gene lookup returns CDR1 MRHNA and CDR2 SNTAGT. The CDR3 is CASNEPLHF. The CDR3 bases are TGTGCCAGCAACGAACCCCTCCACTTT.

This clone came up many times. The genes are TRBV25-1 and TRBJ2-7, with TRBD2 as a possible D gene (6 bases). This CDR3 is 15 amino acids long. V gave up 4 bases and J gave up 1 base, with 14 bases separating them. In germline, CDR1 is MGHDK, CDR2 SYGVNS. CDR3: CASSGPGTPSYEQYF. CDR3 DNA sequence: TGTGCCAGCAGTGGACCCGGGACTCCTTCCTACGAGCAGTACTTC.

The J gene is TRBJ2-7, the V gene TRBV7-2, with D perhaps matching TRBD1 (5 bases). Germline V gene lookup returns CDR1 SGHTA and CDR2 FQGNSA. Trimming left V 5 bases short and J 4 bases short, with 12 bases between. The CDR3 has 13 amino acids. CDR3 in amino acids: CASSPRQGYEQYF. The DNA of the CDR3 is TGTGCCAGCAGCCCAAGGCAGGGATACGAGCAGTACTTC.

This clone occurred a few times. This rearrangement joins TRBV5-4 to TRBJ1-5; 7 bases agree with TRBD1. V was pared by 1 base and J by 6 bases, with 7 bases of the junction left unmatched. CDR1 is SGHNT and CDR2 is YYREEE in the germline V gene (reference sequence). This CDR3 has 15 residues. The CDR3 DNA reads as TGTGCCAGCAGCTTGCAGGGGGGAGAGGGTCAGCCCCAGCATTTT. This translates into CASSLQGGEGQPQHF.

The CDR3 sequence: CASSQRITGSNTGELFF. The CDR3 DNA sequence: TGTGCCAGCAGCCAACGGATTACGGGCTCGAACACCGGGGAGCTGTTTTTT. V is TRBV4-2 and J is TRBJ2-2; no definite D call. V was pared by 2 bases and J by 0 bases, with 13 bases between. The CDR3 length is 17 residues. Germline V gene data show CDR1 as LGHNA and CDR2 as YNFKEQ.

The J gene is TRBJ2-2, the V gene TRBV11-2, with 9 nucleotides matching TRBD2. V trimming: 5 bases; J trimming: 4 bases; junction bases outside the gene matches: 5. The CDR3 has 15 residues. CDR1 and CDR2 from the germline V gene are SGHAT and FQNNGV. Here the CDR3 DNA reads TGTGCCAGCAGCCAAGGAGCGGGAGGCACCGGGGAGCTGTTTTTT. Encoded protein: CASSQGAGGTGELFF.

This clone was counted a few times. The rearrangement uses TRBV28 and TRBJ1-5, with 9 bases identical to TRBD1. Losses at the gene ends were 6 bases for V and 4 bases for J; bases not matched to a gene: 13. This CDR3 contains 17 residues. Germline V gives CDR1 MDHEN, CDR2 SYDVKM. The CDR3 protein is CASSRTGAGVENQPQHF. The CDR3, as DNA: TGTGCCAGCAGCCGGACAGGGGCGGGAGTTGAAAATCAGCCCCAGCATTTT.

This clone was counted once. CDR3 DNA sequence: TGCGCCAGCAGCTTGGAAGTCAGGGGTTTGACCACTGAAGCTTTCTTT. Translating gives CASSLEVRGLTTEAFF. The chain combines TRBV5-1 with TRBJ1-1; possibly TRBD1 for D (6 bases). Germline CDR1 reads SGHRS; CDR2 reads YFSETQ. The CDR3 has 16 amino acids. Trimming removed 0 bases from V and 4 bases from J, with 16 bases in between.